The 9 T cell receptor beta chains listed next were all sequenced from one sample in a study of T cells after yellow fever vaccination. TCRdb recomputed calls from the 5' RACE reads with MiXCR, one row per CDR3 protein. This sample has fewer than 350,000 distinct CDR3 sequences; roughly 4% occur once, and the top ten carry roughly a quarter. The sequencing used PBMCs, collected on the day of the yellow fever booster vaccination. The receptors here all came from a man aged 18 to 29 who received the YFV17D yellow fever vaccine.

This clonotype has ten or more counts. Because it lacks the conserved phenylalanine or tryptophan at the end, this CDR3 is likely a read error. It is unclear where the CDR3 begins or ends on the DNA, so no DNA is shown, and the CDR3 is as TCRdb lists it. The rearrangement uses TRBV18 and TRBJ2-7; the table's D call of TRBD1 was not tested on the DNA. The CDR3 is made up of 11 amino acids, end residues included. Germline V gene lookup returns CDR1 KGHSH and CDR2 LQKENI. The CDR3 loop reads CASSPRQGQYL.

This clonotype was counted at least ten times. The chain combines TRBV5-1 with TRBJ2-5; the D is unclear. V was cut by 0 bases and J by 0 bases, with 6 bases left in between. CDR3 length equals 14 residues. The germline CDR1 and CDR2 sequences are SGHRS and YFSETQ. The CDR3 sequence: CASSLDPHQETQYF. CDR3 coding DNA: TGCGCCAGCAGCTTGGATCCCCACCAAGAGACCCAGTACTTC.

This rearrangement joins TRBV5-1 to TRBJ2-2, with 11 bases identical to TRBD2. CDR1 and CDR2 (germline): SGHRS, YFSETQ. After removal of 4 bases from V and 5 bases from J, the junction contained 10 bases not matched to a gene. CDR3 length: 17 residues. As DNA, the CDR3 is TGCGCCAGCAGCGCGGCCCTAGCGGGGGGACAAACCGGGGAGCTGTTTTTT. The encoded protein is CASSAALAGGQTGELFF. Looking up the rest from reference TRBV5-1 and TRBJ2-2 gives the full variable domain: KAGVTQTPRYLIKTRGQQVTLSCSPISGHRSVSWYQQTPGQGLQFLFEYFSETQRNKGNFPGRFSGRQFSNSRSEMNVSTLELGDSALYLCASSAALAGGQTGELFFGEGSRLTVL.

The gene calls are TRBV7-2 and TRBJ1-6; no definite D call. The CDR3 sequence is 12 residues long. Trimming left V 5 bases short and J 10 bases short, with 9 bases between. CDR1 is SGHTA and CDR2 is FQGNSA in the germline V gene. CDR3 sequence reads: CASSQPVSPLHF. CDR3 nucleotides: TGTGCCAGCAGCCAGCCGGTATCACCCCTCCACTTT.

This chain links TRBV5-1 with TRBJ2-3; 10 bases are shared with TRBD2. Germline assignment: CDR1 SGHRS and CDR2 YFSETQ. CDR3 size: 17 residues. The V and J ends lost 3 bases and 5 bases, in that order; junction bases with no gene match: 12. This CDR3 reads CASSSGHLAGVGDTQYF. CDR3 bases: TGCGCCAGCAGCTCCGGACACCTAGCGGGGGTCGGAGATACGCAGTATTTT.

This clonotype was seen ten or more times. This chain joins TRBV29-1 and TRBJ2-5, with 10 bases lining up with TRBD2. The ends lost 4 bases at V and 7 bases at J; junction bases unmatched: 6. The CDR3 length is 13 residues. Germline lookup yields CDR1 SQVTM and CDR2 ANQGSEA. In DNA form, the CDR3 reads TGCAGCGTTGGCACTAGCGGGGAAGGGACCCAGTACTTC. Protein sequence: CSVGTSGEGTQYF. Full variable domain (rest looked up from reference TRBV29-1 and TRBJ2-5): SAVISQKPSRDICQRGTSLTIQCQVDSQVTMMFWYRQQPGQSLTLIATANQGSEATYESGFVIDKFPISRPNLTFSTLTVSNMSPEDSSIYLCSVGTSGEGTQYFGPGTRLLVL.

The V and J genes are TRBV7-2 and TRBJ1-5, with a possible D match to TRBD1 (5 bases). Per germline, CDR1 SGHTA and CDR2 FQGNSA. V was shortened by 1 base and J by 4 bases, with 32 bases between the two germline ends. This CDR3 contains 22 residues. The CDR3 protein is CASSLVSLNRGGRGARNQPQHF. CDR3 sequence (DNA): TGTGCCAGCAGCTTAGTTTCCCTCAACCGGGGCGGGCGGGGCGCGAGGAATCAGCCCCAGCATTTT.

This clonotype was picked up many times. J is TRBJ2-1 and V is TRBV10-3; D gene uncertain. The CDR3 length is 12 residues. Germline V gives CDR1 ENHRY, CDR2 SYGVKD. Trimming stripped 8 bases from V and 3 bases from J, with 8 bases between. CDR3 sequence (DNA): TGTGCCATCGGCGACAACTACAATGAGCAGTTCTTC. It translates to CAIGDNYNEQFF.

The chain uses TRBV10-3 and TRBJ2-5; no clear D. This CDR3 comprises 14 residues. V was pared by 4 bases and J by 3 bases, with 12 bases between. Germline loops: CDR1 ENHRY, CDR2 SYGVKD. This CDR3 reads CAISAPPWEETQYF. The CDR3 coding sequence is TGTGCCATCAGTGCCCCGCCCTGGGAAGAGACCCAGTACTTC.